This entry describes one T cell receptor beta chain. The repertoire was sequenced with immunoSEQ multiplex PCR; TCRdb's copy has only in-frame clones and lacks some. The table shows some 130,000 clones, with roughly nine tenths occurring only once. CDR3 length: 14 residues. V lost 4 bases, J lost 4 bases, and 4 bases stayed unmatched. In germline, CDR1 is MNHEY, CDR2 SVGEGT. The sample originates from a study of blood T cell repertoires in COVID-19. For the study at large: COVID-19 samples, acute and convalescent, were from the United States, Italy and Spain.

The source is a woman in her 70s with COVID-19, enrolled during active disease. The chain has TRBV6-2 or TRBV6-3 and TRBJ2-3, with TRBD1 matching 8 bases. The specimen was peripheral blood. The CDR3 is CASSSPTGADTQYF. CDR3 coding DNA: TGTGCCAGCAGTTCCCCGACAGGGGCAGATACGCAGTATTTT.